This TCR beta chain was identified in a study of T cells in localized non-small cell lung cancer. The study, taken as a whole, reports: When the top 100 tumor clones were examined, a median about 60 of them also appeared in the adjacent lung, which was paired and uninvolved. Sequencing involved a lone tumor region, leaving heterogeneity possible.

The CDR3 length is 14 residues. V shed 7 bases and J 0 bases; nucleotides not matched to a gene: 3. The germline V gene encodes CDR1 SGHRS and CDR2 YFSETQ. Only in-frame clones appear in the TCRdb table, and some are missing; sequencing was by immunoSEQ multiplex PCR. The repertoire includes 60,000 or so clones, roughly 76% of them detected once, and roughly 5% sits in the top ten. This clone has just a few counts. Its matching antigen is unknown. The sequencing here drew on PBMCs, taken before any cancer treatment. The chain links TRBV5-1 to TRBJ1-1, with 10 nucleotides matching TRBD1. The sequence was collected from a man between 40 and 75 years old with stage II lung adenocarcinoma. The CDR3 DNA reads TGCGCCAGCGGGACAGGGGAAATGAACACTGAAGCTTTCTTT. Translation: CASGTGEMNTEAFF.